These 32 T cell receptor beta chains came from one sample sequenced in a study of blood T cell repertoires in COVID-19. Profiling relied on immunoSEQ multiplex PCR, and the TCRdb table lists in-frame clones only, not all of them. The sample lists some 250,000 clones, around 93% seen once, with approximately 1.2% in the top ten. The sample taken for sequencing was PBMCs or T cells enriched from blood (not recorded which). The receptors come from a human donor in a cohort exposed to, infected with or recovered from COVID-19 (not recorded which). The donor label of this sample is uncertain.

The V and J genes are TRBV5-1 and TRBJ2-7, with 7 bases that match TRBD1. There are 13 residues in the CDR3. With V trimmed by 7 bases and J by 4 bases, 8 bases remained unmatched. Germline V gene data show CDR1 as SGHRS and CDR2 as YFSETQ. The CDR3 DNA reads TGCGCCAGCGGCCCCGGGACAGCGTACGAGCAGTACTTC. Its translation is CASGPGTAYEQYF.

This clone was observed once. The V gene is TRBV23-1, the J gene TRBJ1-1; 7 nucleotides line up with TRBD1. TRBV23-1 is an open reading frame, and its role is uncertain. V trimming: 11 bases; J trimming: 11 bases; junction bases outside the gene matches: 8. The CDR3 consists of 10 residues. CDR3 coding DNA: TGCGCCCCAGGGGGGCCCGGGGCTTTCTTT. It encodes CAPGGPGAFF.

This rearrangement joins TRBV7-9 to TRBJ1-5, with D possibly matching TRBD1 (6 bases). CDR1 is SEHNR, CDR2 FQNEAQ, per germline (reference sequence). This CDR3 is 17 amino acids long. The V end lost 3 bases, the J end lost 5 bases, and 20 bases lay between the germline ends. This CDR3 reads CASSLGTGGHFDQPQHF. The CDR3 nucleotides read TGTGCCAGCAGCTTGGGGACCGGGGGGCATTTCGATCAGCCCCAGCATTTT.

CDR3 DNA: TGTGCCAGCAGCTTAGGTCTACTCCGCACAGATACGCAGTATTTT. Protein product: CASSLGLLRTDTQYF. J is TRBJ2-3 and V is TRBV7-3; D is unclear. The germline V and J ends were trimmed by 2 bases and 1 base, with 10 bases remaining between them. The germline V gene encodes CDR1 SGHTA and CDR2 FQGTGA. CDR3 length: 15 residues.

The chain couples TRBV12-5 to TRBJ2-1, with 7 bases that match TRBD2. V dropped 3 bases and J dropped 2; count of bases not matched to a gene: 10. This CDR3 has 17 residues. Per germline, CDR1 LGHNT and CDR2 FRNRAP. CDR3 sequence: CASGLRTWGGTYNEQFF. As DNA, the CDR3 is TGTGCTAGTGGTTTAAGGACTTGGGGGGGGACCTACAATGAGCAGTTCTTC.

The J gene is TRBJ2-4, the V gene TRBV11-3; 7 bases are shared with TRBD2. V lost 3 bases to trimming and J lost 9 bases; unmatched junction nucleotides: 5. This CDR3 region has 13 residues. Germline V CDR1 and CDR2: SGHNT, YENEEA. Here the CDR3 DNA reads TGTGCCAGCAGCTTTGGTAGGGAGGGCATTCAGTACTTC. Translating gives CASSFGREGIQYF.

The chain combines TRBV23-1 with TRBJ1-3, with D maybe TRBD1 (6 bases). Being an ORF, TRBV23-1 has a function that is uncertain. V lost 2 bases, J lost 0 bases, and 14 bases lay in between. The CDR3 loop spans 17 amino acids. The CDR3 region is CASSQAGQTLSGNTIYF. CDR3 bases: TGCGCCAGCAGTCAAGCAGGACAGACCCTCTCTGGAAACACCATATATTTT.

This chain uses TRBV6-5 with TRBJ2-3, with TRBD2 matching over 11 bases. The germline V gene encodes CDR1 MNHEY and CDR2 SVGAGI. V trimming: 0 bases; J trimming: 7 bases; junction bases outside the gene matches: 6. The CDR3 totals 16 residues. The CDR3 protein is CASSYSTSGGMNTQYF. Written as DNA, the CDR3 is TGTGCCAGCAGTTACTCCACTAGCGGGGGAATGAATACGCAGTATTTT.

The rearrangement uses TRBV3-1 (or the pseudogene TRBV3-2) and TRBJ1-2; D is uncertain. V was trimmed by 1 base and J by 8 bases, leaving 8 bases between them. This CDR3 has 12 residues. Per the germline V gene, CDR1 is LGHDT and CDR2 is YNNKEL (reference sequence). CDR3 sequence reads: CASSQGIRGYTF. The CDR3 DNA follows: TGTGCCAGCAGCCAAGGCATCAGGGGCTACACCTTC.

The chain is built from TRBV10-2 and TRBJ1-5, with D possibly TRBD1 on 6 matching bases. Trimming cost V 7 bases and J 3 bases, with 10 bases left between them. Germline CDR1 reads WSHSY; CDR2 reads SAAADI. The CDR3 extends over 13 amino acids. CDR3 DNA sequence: TGCGCCAGCACGGACAGATACAATCAGCCCCAGCATTTT. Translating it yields CASTDRYNQPQHF.

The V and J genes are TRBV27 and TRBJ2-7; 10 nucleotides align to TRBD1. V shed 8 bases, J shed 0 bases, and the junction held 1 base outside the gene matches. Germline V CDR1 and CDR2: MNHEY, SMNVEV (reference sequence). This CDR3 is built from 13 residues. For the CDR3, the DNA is TGTGCCAGCGGGACAGGGGCCTCCTACGAGCAGTACTTC. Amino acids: CASGTGASYEQYF.

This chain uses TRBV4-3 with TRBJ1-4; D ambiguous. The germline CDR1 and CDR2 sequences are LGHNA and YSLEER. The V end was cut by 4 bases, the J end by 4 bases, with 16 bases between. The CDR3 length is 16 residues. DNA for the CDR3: TGCGCCAGCAGCCTAGGAAGGCGGCTTGGTAATGAAAAACTGTTTTTT. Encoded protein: CASSLGRRLGNEKLFF.

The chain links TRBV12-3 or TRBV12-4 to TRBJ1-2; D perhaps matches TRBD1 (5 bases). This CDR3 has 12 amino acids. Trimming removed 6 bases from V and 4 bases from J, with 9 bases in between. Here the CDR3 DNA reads TGTGCCAGCAGCCAGGGCCCCTATGGCTACACCTTC. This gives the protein CASSQGPYGYTF.

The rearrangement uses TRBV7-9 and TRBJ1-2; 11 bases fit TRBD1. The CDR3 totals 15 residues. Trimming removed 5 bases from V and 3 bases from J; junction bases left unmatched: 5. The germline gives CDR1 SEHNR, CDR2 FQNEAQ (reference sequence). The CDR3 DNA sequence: TGTGCCAGCAGCGCACCGGGACAGGGGGACTATGGCTACACCTTC. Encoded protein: CASSAPGQGDYGYTF.

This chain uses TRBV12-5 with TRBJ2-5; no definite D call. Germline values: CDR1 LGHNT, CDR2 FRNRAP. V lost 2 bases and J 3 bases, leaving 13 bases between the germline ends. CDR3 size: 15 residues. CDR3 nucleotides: TGTGCTAGTGGTTTGCCGCCCCCTCGGGAAGAGACCCAGTACTTC. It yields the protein CASGLPPPREETQYF.

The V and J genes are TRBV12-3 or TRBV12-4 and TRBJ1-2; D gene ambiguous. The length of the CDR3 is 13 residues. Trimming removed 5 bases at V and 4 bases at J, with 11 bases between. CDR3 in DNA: TGTGCCAGCAGTCCAATGCGTGGCTATGGCTACACCTTC. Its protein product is CASSPMRGYGYTF.

CDR3 nucleotide sequence: TGTGCCAGCTCACCAGTCCGGGACTCTTACAATGAGCAGTTCTTC. Protein product: CASSPVRDSYNEQFF. The V and J genes are TRBV18 and TRBJ2-1; perhaps TRBD2 as D (6 bases). V gave up 2 bases and J gave up 4 bases, with 12 bases separating them. Per germline, CDR1 KGHSH and CDR2 LQKENI. This CDR3 region has 15 residues.

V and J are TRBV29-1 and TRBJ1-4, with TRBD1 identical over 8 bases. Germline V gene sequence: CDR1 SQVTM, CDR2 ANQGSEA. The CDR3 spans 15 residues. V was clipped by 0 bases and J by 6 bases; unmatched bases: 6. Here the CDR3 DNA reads TGCAGCGTTGAAGATTTCGGACAGGGATATGAAAAACTGTTTTTT. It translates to CSVEDFGQGYEKLFF. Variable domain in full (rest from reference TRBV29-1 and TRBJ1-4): SAVISQKPSRDICQRGTSLTIQCQVDSQVTMMFWYRQQPGQSLTLIATANQGSEATYESGFVIDKFPISRPNLTFSTLTVSNMSPEDSSIYLCSVEDFGQGYEKLFFGSGTQLSVL.

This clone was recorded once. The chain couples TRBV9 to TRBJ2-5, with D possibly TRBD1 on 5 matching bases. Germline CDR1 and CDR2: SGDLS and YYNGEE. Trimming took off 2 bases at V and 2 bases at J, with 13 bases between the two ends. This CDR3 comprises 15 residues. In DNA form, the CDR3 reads TGTGCCAGCAGCGTCGCAGGGTCAGATCAAGAGACCCAGTACTTC. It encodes CASSVAGSDQETQYF.

The CDR3 region has the DNA TGTGCCAGTAGTATAGAGGGCGGGCTGAACGGACAGCCCCAGCATTTT. It codes for CASSIEGGLNGQPQHF. The chain combines TRBV19 with TRBJ1-5; no clear D gene. The V end lost 0 bases, the J end lost 7 bases, and 16 bases lay between the germline ends. The CDR3 spans 16 residues. Per the germline V gene, CDR1 is LNHDA and CDR2 is SQIVND (reference sequence). Complete variable domain (other parts from reference TRBV19 and TRBJ1-5): DGGITQSPKYLFRKEGQNVTLSCEQNLNHDAMYWYRQDPGQGLRLIYYSQIVNDFQKGDIAEGYSVSREKKESFPLTVTSAQKNPTAFYLCASSIEGGLNGQPQHFGDGTRLSIL.

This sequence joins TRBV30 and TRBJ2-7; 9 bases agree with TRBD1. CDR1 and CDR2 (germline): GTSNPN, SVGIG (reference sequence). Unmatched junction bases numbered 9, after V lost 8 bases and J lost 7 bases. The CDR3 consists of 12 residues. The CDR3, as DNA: TGTGCCCGCCGGGACAGGGAGCGGGAGCAGTACTTC. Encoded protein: CARRDREREQYF.

CDR3 nucleotides: TGTGCCAGCAGCAGCCGTGCAGGGTCGGGCACTGAAGCTTTCTTT. It yields the protein CASSSRAGSGTEAFF. J is TRBJ1-1 and V is TRBV11-2, with TRBD1 as a possible D gene (5 bases). V lost 5 bases to trimming and J lost 4 bases, with 17 bases between them. The CDR3 sequence is 15 residues long. In germline, CDR1 is SGHAT, CDR2 FQNNGV.

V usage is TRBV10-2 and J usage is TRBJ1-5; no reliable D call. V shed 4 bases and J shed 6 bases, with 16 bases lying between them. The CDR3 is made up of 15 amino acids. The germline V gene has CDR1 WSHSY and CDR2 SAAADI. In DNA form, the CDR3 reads TGCGCCAGCAGTGTCCAGAGGGCGGAGGGTCAGCCCCAGCATTTT. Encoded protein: CASSVQRAEGQPQHF.

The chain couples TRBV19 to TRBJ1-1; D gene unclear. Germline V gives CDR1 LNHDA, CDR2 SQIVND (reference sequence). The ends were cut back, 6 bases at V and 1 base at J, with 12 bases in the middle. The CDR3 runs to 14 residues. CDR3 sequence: CASRSLLGNTEAFF. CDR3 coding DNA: TGTGCCAGTAGATCGCTCCTAGGGAACACTGAAGCTTTCTTT.

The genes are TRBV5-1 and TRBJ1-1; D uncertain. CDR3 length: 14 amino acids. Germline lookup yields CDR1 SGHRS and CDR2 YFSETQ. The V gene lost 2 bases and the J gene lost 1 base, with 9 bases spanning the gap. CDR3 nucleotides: TGCGCCAGCAGCTTTAATCGGGGGAACACTGAAGCTTTCTTT. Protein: CASSFNRGNTEAFF.

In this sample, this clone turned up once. The DNA for the CDR3 is TGTGCCAGTAGTTGGGCGTTGCGCCATCAAAATGGCTACACCTTC. This gives the protein CASSWALRHQNGYTF. The V and J genes are TRBV19 and TRBJ1-2; D remains unclear. The CDR3 has 15 residues. Germline V gene lookup returns CDR1 LNHDA and CDR2 SQIVND (reference sequence). The V and J ends lost 5 bases and 6 bases respectively, with 19 bases between them.

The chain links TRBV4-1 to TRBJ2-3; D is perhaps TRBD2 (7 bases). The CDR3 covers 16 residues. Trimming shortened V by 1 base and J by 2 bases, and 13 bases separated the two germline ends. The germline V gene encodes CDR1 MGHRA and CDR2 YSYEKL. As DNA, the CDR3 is TGCGCCAGCAGCCAAGGTCGAGGGGGGGCCACAGATACGCAGTATTTT. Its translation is CASSQGRGGATDTQYF.

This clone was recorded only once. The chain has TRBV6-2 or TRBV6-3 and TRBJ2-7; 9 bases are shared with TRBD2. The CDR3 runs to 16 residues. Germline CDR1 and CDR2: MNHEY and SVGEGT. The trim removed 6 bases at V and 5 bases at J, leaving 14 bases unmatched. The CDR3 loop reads CASSHRRGGGVHEQYF. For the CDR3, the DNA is TGTGCCAGCAGCCACCGGCGGGGGGGCGGAGTCCACGAGCAGTACTTC.

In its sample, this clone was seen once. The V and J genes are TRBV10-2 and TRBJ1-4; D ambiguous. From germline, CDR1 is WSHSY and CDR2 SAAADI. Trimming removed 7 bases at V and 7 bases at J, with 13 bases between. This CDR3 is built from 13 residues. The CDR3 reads CASTPDSGEKLFF. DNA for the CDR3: TGCGCCAGCACGCCAGATTCGGGTGAAAAACTGTTTTTT.

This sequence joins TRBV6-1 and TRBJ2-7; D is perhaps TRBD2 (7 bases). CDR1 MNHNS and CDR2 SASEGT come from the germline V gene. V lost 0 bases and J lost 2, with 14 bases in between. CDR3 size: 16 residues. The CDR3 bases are TGTGCCAGCAGTGAAGCTTGGCGGGGGCTTGCCTACGAGCAGTACTTC. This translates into CASSEAWRGLAYEQYF.

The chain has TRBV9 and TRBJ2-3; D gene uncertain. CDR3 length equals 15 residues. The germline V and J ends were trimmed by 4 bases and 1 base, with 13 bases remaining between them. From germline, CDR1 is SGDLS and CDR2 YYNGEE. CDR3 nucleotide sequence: TGTGCCAGCAGCCCCGTCCTTTCGGGCACAGATACGCAGTATTTT. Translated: CASSPVLSGTDTQYF.

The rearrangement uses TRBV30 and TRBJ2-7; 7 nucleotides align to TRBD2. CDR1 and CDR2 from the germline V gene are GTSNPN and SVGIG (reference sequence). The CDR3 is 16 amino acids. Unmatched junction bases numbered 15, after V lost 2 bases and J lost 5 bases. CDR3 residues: CAWSLGGRIIENEQYF. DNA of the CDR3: TGTGCCTGGAGTCTGGGGGGGAGAATCATTGAGAACGAGCAGTACTTC.